This T cell receptor (beta chain) was observed in a study of Tregs in tolerant kidney transplant recipients. Study-wide context: The nonmyeloablative bone marrow transplants came from related graft donors, with transient mixed chimerism. Study-level findings and limits: No direct test of biological reproducibility was done here. Donor-specific Treg expansion exceeded global Treg expansion in tolerant patients, suggesting antigen drive. Tregs expanded with activated donor B cells seemed most donor-specific.

Comments on this clone: Its antigen remains unidentified.

The V and J ends lost 4 bases and 6 bases, in that order; junction bases with no gene match: 8. Looked up from germline, CDR1 is LNHDA and CDR2 is SQIVND (reference sequence). The length of the CDR3 is 14 residues. The protocol was immunoSEQ multiplex PCR, while the TCRdb copy is restricted to in-frame clones and leaves out a portion. The data contain around 85,000 clones, around 93% of them seen just once; the ten biggest clones take up approximately 0.3%. The origin of this receptor is a human donor who received a combined kidney and bone marrow transplant. The chain links TRBV19 to TRBJ1-1; 7 bases match TRBD1. Here the sequenced sample was Tregs from blood, taken before the transplant. The CDR3 bases are TGTGCCAGTAGTAGACAGGGAGGTATGCCTGAAGCTTTCTTT. This translates into CASSRQGGMPEAFF. The full variable domain, in which reference TRBV19 and TRBJ1-1 provide the parts outside the CDR3, is DGGITQSPKYLFRKEGQNVTLSCEQNLNHDAMYWYRQDPGQGLRLIYYSQIVNDFQKGDIAEGYSVSREKKESFPLTVTSAQKNPTAFYLCASSRQGGMPEAFFGQGTRLTVV.